The 2 T cell receptor beta chains presented below share a single source sample, sequenced in a study of T cells in women clearing cervical HPV infection. The assay was immunoSEQ multiplex PCR, and TCRdb's table has in-frame clones only and misses some. The ten top clones account for about 11%, within a sample of roughly 18,000 clones. Sequenced material: blood buffy coat. These receptors were taken from a woman between 18 and 70 years old with a cervical HPV16 infection that either progressed to CIN3+ or cleared (not recorded which).

The CDR3 here is CASRESGQGGGYTF. The sequenced CDR3 bases are TGTGCCAGCAGAGAATCGGGACAAGGGGGAGGC. This chain connects TRBV6-1 to TRBJ1-2; possible D gene TRBD1, 6 bases. The read is 3 residues too short to cover the CDR3 end, so that end is filled in from the germline J gene. Germline V gives CDR1 MNHNS, CDR2 SASEGT. There are 14 residues in the CDR3.

Worth noting for this clone: The read is 3 residues too short to cover the CDR3 end, so that end is filled in from the germline J gene. The J gene is TRBJ2-3, the V gene TRBV11-1; perhaps TRBD2 as D (6 bases). Trimming pared 3 bases from V and 0 bases from J, leaving 10 bases between. Germline V gives CDR1 SGHAT, CDR2 FQDESV (reference sequence). CDR3 size: 15 residues. CDR3 sequence: CASSLASASTDTQYF. CDR3 DNA (partial): TGTGCCAGCAGCTTGGCTAGCGCAAGCACAGATACG.